The 25 T cell receptor beta chains below come from one sample, sequenced in a study of early T cells in non-severe SARS-CoV-2 infection. TCRdb fed the 5' RACE reads into MiXCR, producing one record per CDR3 protein. The sample includes roughly 100,000 distinct CDR3 sequences, 13% of them seen just once. Sequencing used whole blood. These receptors came from an adult who was a healthcare worker with PCR-confirmed SARS-CoV-2 infection or an uninfected control (not recorded which).

The CDR3 DNA reads as TGTGCCAGCAGCCCTAATCAGCGGGCGTCCTACAATGAGCAGTTCTTC. Translated, it gives CASSPNQRASYNEQFF. The chain uses TRBV28 and TRBJ2-1; a possible D gene is TRBD2 (6 bases). CDR3 length equals 16 residues. Germline CDR1 reads MDHEN; CDR2 reads SYDVKM. The V and J ends lost 6 bases and 1 base respectively, with 16 bases between them.

The chain carries TRBV11-2 and TRBJ1-1; D gene uncertain. V was shortened by 4 bases and J by 3 bases, with 9 bases between the two germline ends. Germline-derived CDR1 and CDR2 are SGHAT and FQNNGV. The CDR3 consists of 13 residues. This CDR3 reads CASSSGRYTEAFF. CDR3 nucleotides: TGTGCCAGCAGCTCCGGACGGTACACTGAAGCTTTCTTT.

This clonotype was seen ten or more times. The chain links TRBV11-2 to TRBJ2-1, with unresolved D. Looked up from germline, CDR1 is SGHAT and CDR2 is FQNNGV. Trimming stripped 3 bases from V and 10 bases from J, with 16 bases between. This CDR3 comprises 14 residues. CDR3 sequence (DNA): TGTGCCAGCAGCTTTCTCCACACCGCGAGAGAGCAGTTCTTC. It yields the protein CASSFLHTAREQFF.

The sample holds many counts of this clonotype. The V call is TRBV7-9, the J call TRBJ2-1; perhaps TRBD1 as D (6 bases). The CDR3 totals 14 residues. Germline CDR1 reads SEHNR; CDR2 reads FQNEAQ (reference sequence). Trimming pared 8 bases from V and 0 bases from J, leaving 11 bases between. CDR3 in DNA: TGTGCCAGCGTCAGGGGAAGCTCCTACAATGAGCAGTTCTTC. Encoded protein: CASVRGSSYNEQFF.

This clonotype was counted a few times. The chain is built from TRBV19 and TRBJ2-2; 7 positions match TRBD2. The germline CDR1 and CDR2 sequences are LNHDA and SQIVND (reference sequence). V was pared by 6 bases and J by 5 bases, with 9 bases of the junction left unmatched. The CDR3 contains 15 residues. This chain's CDR3 is CASRPGGRETGELFF. CDR3 sequence (DNA): TGTGCCAGTAGGCCCGGAGGGAGGGAGACCGGGGAGCTGTTTTTT.

This clonotype appeared a single time. The chain joins TRBV6-4 to TRBJ2-1; D is tentatively TRBD1 or TRBD2 (5 bases each). This CDR3 contains 14 residues. From germline, CDR1 is MRHNA and CDR2 SNTAGT. Trimming pared 5 bases from V and 6 bases from J, leaving 14 bases between. The CDR3 reads CASSLMAGTNEQFF. Here the CDR3 DNA reads TGTGCCAGCAGTTTAATGGCCGGGACCAATGAGCAGTTCTTC.

This clonotype occurred many times. The chain has TRBV20-1 and TRBJ2-7; D may correspond to TRBD1 or TRBD2 (6 bases each). The V and J ends lost 6 bases and 4 bases respectively, with 19 bases between them. The CDR3 has 14 residues. Germline-derived CDR1 and CDR2 are DFQATT and SNEGSKA (reference sequence). DNA for the CDR3: TGCAGTGCCACCAAGGGGTCGGGGGCTTACGAGCAGTACTTC. The encoded protein is CSATKGSGAYEQYF.

This clonotype was counted at least ten times. The chain is built from TRBV18 and TRBJ2-7; D is perhaps TRBD1 or TRBD2 (7 bases each). The CDR3 extends over 17 amino acids. Germline V gene data show CDR1 as KGHSH and CDR2 as LQKENI. V was trimmed by 3 bases and J by 4 bases, leaving 22 bases between them. In DNA form, the CDR3 reads TGTGCCAGCTCACCGCGGGGAGGGGGCCGGATTAGTTACGAGCAGTACTTC. Amino acids: CASSPRGGGRISYEQYF.

This clonotype has at least ten counts. Here the CDR3 DNA reads TGCAGTGCTAAAAACAATGAGCAGTTCTTC. Residues: CSAKNNEQFF. This rearrangement joins TRBV20-1 to TRBJ2-1; D gene unclear. The CDR3 covers 10 residues. With 4 bases removed from V and 5 bases from J, the gap between germline ends came to 3 bases. Germline V gives CDR1 DFQATT, CDR2 SNEGSKA (reference sequence).

Comment on this clonotype: A junction boundary mismatches the germline segment, possibly from a read error. The J gene is TRBJ1-3, the V gene TRBV9; D is unresolved. This CDR3 comprises 15 residues. Germline values: CDR1 SGDLS, CDR2 YYNGEE. The CDR3 here is CASSGGASSENTIYF. The CDR3 DNA reads as TGTGCCAGCAGCGGCGGAGCCAGCTCTGAAAACACCATATATTTT. Full variable domain (remainder filled in from reference TRBV9 and TRBJ1-3): DSGVTQTPKHLITATGQRVTLRCSPRSGDLSVYWYQQSLDQGLQFLIQYYNGEERAKGNILERFSAQQFPDLHSELNLSSLELGDSALYFCASSGGASSENTIYFGEGSWLTVV.

V is TRBV7-7 and J is TRBJ2-3; 14 bases line up with TRBD2. The germline CDR1 and CDR2 sequences are SSHAT and FNYEAQ (reference sequence). This CDR3 comprises 15 residues. The junction had 3 bases not matched to a gene; V was cut back by 5 bases and J by 5 bases. CDR3 coding DNA: TGTGCCAGCAGCCCGACTAGCGGGAGGGGAGATACGCAGTATTTT. Its translation: CASSPTSGRGDTQYF. Based on the CDR3 plus reference TRBV7-7 and TRBJ2-3, the full variable domain is GAGVSQSPRYKVTKRGQDVTLRCDPISSHATLYWYQQALGQGPEFLTYFNYEAQPDKSGLPSDRFSAERPEGSISTLTIQRTEQRDSAMYRCASSPTSGRGDTQYFGPGTRLTVL.

This clonotype was observed a few times. The V and J genes are TRBV6-6 and TRBJ1-1, with D maybe TRBD1 (5 bases). With 11 bases removed from V and 4 bases from J, the gap between germline ends came to 20 bases. The CDR3 is 14 amino acids. Germline values: CDR1 MNHNY, CDR2 SVGAGI (reference sequence). CDR3 DNA: TGTGCCGCCAACCCTCAGGGTAGAAGCACTGAAGCTTTCTTT. Protein product: CAANPQGRSTEAFF.

Concerning this clonotype itself: Being one base from a much bigger clone, this may be a read error. The gene calls are TRBV27 and TRBJ2-1; the match to TRBD2 covers 8 bases. Germline V gene sequence: CDR1 MNHEY, CDR2 SMNVEV (reference sequence). Trimming took 5 bases from V and 5 from J; bases not matched to a gene: 8. The CDR3 spans 15 residues. This chain's CDR3 is CASSQQLAENNEQFF. CDR3 bases: TGTGCCAGCAGTCAACAACTAGCGGAAAACAATGAGCAGTTCTTC.

The rearrangement uses TRBV2 and TRBJ1-3, with D perhaps TRBD1 (6 bases). V shed 6 bases and J shed 3 bases, with 12 bases lying between them. CDR3 size: 14 residues. CDR1 is SNHLY, CDR2 FYNNEI, per germline. The CDR3 DNA is TGTGCCAGCAGGGGGGACAACCTTGGAAACACCATATATTTT. Translation: CASRGDNLGNTIYF.

This clonotype was detected a few times. The rearrangement uses TRBV7-6 and TRBJ2-4; D is perhaps TRBD1 or TRBD2 (5 bases each). Germline V lookup: CDR1 SGHVS, CDR2 FNYEAQ. CDR3 size: 15 residues. V lost 3 bases, J lost 4 bases, and 13 bases lay in between. The CDR3 reads CASSLGPGRKNIQYF. The DNA of the CDR3 is TGTGCCAGCAGCTTGGGGCCGGGACGGAAAAACATTCAGTACTTC.

The J gene is TRBJ2-2, the V gene TRBV29-1; 7 bases agree with TRBD2. J gave up 3 bases and V 1 base, and 2 bases lay outside the gene matches. The CDR3 is made up of 14 amino acids. Germline assignment: CDR1 SQVTM and CDR2 ANQGSEA. The CDR3 DNA reads as TGCAGCGTTGAAGGCGGGAGTTACACCGGGGAGCTGTTTTTT. Encoded protein: CSVEGGSYTGELFF.

The V and J genes are TRBV27 and TRBJ2-7, with unresolved D. V lost 2 bases to trimming and J lost 0 bases, with 5 bases between them. Germline CDR1 MNHEY, CDR2 SMNVEV (reference sequence). This CDR3 has 13 amino acids. For the CDR3, the DNA is TGTGCCAGCAGTTTAGCCCGCTCCTACGAGCAGTACTTC. This translates into CASSLARSYEQYF.

V is TRBV9 and J is TRBJ2-5; TRBD1 aligns across 9 bases. The CDR3 runs to 17 residues. Germline V lookup: CDR1 SGDLS, CDR2 YYNGEE. The V and J ends lost 0 bases and 5 bases, in that order; junction bases with no gene match: 11. In DNA, the CDR3 is TGTGCCAGCAGCGTAGCTCCCCCGGGACAGGGTTCTGAGACCCAGTACTTC. It yields the protein CASSVAPPGQGSETQYF.

There are many counts of this clonotype. The chain carries TRBV6-1 and TRBJ2-7, with D possibly TRBD2 on 6 matching bases. The CDR3 runs 13 residues. CDR1 and CDR2 from the germline V gene are MNHNS and SASEGT. The V end lost 2 bases, the J end lost 9 bases, and 14 bases lay between the germline ends. The CDR3 is CASSESGSEGQYF. The CDR3 bases are TGTGCCAGCAGTGAATCCGGGTCGGAGGGGCAGTACTTC.

This chain connects TRBV18 to TRBJ1-6; possible D gene TRBD1, 5 bases. Germline CDR1 and CDR2: KGHSH and LQKENI. The CDR3 runs 13 residues. Trimming removed 2 bases at V and 7 bases at J, with 6 bases between. CDR3 coding DNA: TGTGCCAGCTCACCAGGGGCGAATTCACCCCTCCACTTT. This encodes CASSPGANSPLHF.

This clonotype was detected many times. This chain links TRBV6-1 with TRBJ2-1, with 10 nucleotides matching TRBD1. The CDR3 spans 15 residues. V trimming: 7 bases; J trimming: 9 bases; junction bases outside the gene matches: 12. Germline V lookup: CDR1 MNHNS, CDR2 SASEGT. The CDR3 loop reads CASNRDRGIVGEQFF. The CDR3, as DNA: TGTGCCAGCAACCGGGACAGGGGTATTGTTGGTGAGCAGTTCTTC.

The chain uses TRBV20-1 and TRBJ2-1; 9 positions match TRBD2. Germline CDR1 and CDR2: DFQATT and SNEGSKA (reference sequence). The CDR3 consists of 12 residues. The ends lost 3 bases at V and 7 bases at J; junction bases unmatched: 1. The CDR3 DNA reads as TGCAGTGCTAGGCTAGCGGGGAATGAGCAGTTCTTC. It yields the protein CSARLAGNEQFF.

This clonotype has a count of ten or more. This CDR3 is CAWSRGRAGTDTQYF. CDR3 bases: TGTGCCTGGAGTAGGGGGAGGGCCGGCACAGATACGCAGTATTTT. The rearrangement joins TRBV30 to TRBJ2-3, with D perhaps matching TRBD2 (7 bases). The length of the CDR3 is 15 residues. In germline, CDR1 is GTSNPN, CDR2 SVGIG (reference sequence). The V end lost 2 bases, the J end lost 1 base, and 13 bases lay between the germline ends.

The chain joins TRBV28 to TRBJ2-3; 8 nucleotides agree with TRBD2. Germline V gene data show CDR1 as MDHEN and CDR2 as SYDVKM. V lost 5 bases and J lost 2; bases outside the gene matches: 6. The length of the CDR3 is 15 residues. The CDR3 DNA follows: TGTGCCAGCAGTGCCCATAGCGGGAACACAGATACGCAGTATTTT. This encodes CASSAHSGNTDTQYF.

The chain recombines TRBV10-3 with TRBJ2-2, with D maybe TRBD1 (6 bases). Germline-derived CDR1 and CDR2 are ENHRY and SYGVKD. V shed 3 bases and J shed 3 bases, with 8 bases lying between them. The CDR3 is 14 residues long. This chain's CDR3 is CAISDGGYTGELFF. In DNA, the CDR3 is TGTGCCATCAGTGATGGGGGCTACACCGGGGAGCTGTTTTTT.